The 31 T cell receptor beta chains below were found in one sample sequenced in a study of naive and memory T cell subsets. An equimolar mix of two oligonucleotides served as the beta constant-region primer for TRBC1 and TRBC2. Via MiXCR, TCRdb re-called the UMI-ligation and nested PCR reads, giving one row per CDR3 protein. The data hold 25,000 to 30,000 distinct CDR3 sequences, with about 10% observed a single time. What was sequenced was effector memory CD4+ T cells from blood. Noted subset: effector memory, CD45RA- CD27-. Receptors originate from a human donor in good health.

This clonotype was found many times. This rearrangement joins TRBV9 to TRBJ2-2; D is possibly TRBD1 (6 bases). The germline V gene has CDR1 SGDLS and CDR2 YYNGEE. CDR3 length: 16 residues. The germline V and J ends were trimmed by 2 bases and 0 bases, with 11 bases remaining between them. CDR3 nucleotide sequence: TGTGCCAGCAGCGTCGGTCACAGGGCGAACACCGGGGAGCTGTTTTTT. Protein: CASSVGHRANTGELFF.

This clonotype appeared many times. As DNA, the CDR3 is TGTGCCAGCAGCTTACCTAGCGGGGGGACCGGGGAGCTGTTTTTT. Translated, it gives CASSLPSGGTGELFF. The chain has TRBV7-8 and TRBJ2-2; the match to TRBD2 covers 11 bases. After removal of 2 bases from V and 5 bases from J, the junction contained 1 base not matched to a gene. This CDR3 is built from 15 residues. The germline V gene encodes CDR1 SGHVS and CDR2 FQNEAQ.

This clonotype was recorded at least ten times. V and J are TRBV6-2 or TRBV6-3 and TRBJ2-5; no clear D gene. Trimming stripped 2 bases from V and 4 bases from J, with 2 bases between. The length of the CDR3 is 11 residues. Looked up from germline, CDR1 is MNHEY and CDR2 is SVGEGT. In nucleotides, the CDR3 is TGTGCCAGCAGTTACGGAGAGACCCAGTACTTC. Residues: CASSYGETQYF.

This clonotype was seen repeatedly, ten times or more. The rearrangement joins TRBV20-1 to TRBJ2-3; 8 bases are shared with TRBD1. Germline loops: CDR1 DFQATT, CDR2 SNEGSKA (reference sequence). J gave up 1 base and V 5 bases, and 5 bases lay outside the gene matches. This CDR3 comprises 14 residues. The CDR3 is CSAAKDRGTDTQYF. In DNA, the CDR3 is TGCAGTGCTGCAAAGGACAGGGGCACAGATACGCAGTATTTT.

The chain combines TRBV7-2 with TRBJ2-1, with unresolved D. With 1 base removed from V and 4 bases from J, the gap between germline ends came to 17 bases. Germline lookup yields CDR1 SGHTA and CDR2 FQGNSA. The CDR3 loop spans 17 amino acids. CDR3 in DNA: TGTGCCAGCAGCTTAGAATCCGTCGTCAATCCGTACAATGAGCAGTTCTTC. This translates into CASSLESVVNPYNEQFF. The full variable domain, in which reference TRBV7-2 and TRBJ2-1 provide the parts outside the CDR3, is GAGVSQSPSNKVTEKGKDVELRCDPISGHTALYWYRQSLGQGLEFLIYFQGNSAPDKSGLPSDRFSAERTGGSVSTLTIQRTQQEDSAVYLCASSLESVVNPYNEQFFGPGTRLTVL.

The J gene is TRBJ1-4, the V gene TRBV28; D is ambiguous. The CDR3 extends over 15 amino acids. The V gene lost 5 bases and the J gene lost 0 bases, with 10 bases spanning the gap. Per germline, CDR1 MDHEN and CDR2 SYDVKM. The CDR3 loop reads CASSPETATNEKLFF. The CDR3 region has the DNA TGTGCCAGCAGTCCAGAGACGGCAACTAATGAAAAACTGTTTTTT.

This clonotype has at least ten counts. The chain combines TRBV7-9 with TRBJ1-1; D call uncertain. Germline CDR1 is SEHNR and CDR2 is FQNEAQ (reference sequence). Trimming cost V 7 bases and J 5 bases, with 14 bases left between them. The length of the CDR3 is 13 residues. CDR3 sequence: CASTPGWRTEAFF. The CDR3, as DNA: TGTGCCAGCACCCCCGGTTGGCGAACTGAAGCTTTCTTT.

In this sample, this clonotype turned up a few times. The chain is built from TRBV7-9 and TRBJ2-7; tentatively, D is TRBD1 or TRBD2 (5 bases each). The CDR3 contains 13 residues. The ends were cut back, 5 bases at V and 7 bases at J, with 15 bases in the middle. Germline V gene sequence: CDR1 SEHNR, CDR2 FQNEAQ (reference sequence). Here the CDR3 reads CASSPGTPGEQYF. CDR3 DNA sequence: TGTGCCAGCAGCCCTGGGACCCCGGGAGAGCAGTACTTC.

The chain employs TRBV4-2 and TRBJ2-7, with D unclear. This CDR3 region has 15 residues. With 1 base removed from V and 1 base from J, the gap between germline ends came to 11 bases. The germline V gene encodes CDR1 LGHNA and CDR2 YNFKEQ. The CDR3 region is CASSQAVGWSYEQYF. The DNA for the CDR3 is TGTGCCAGCAGCCAAGCGGTAGGCTGGTCCTACGAGCAGTACTTC.

The rearrangement links TRBV7-9 to TRBJ2-5, with D maybe TRBD1 (5 bases). The CDR3 contains 15 residues. Deletions cut 3 bases from V and 1 base from J, with 12 bases between. Germline loops: CDR1 SEHNR, CDR2 FQNEAQ (reference sequence). Here the CDR3 reads CASSLAGQGQETQYF. Here the CDR3 DNA reads TGTGCCAGCAGCTTGGCTGGACAAGGCCAAGAGACCCAGTACTTC.

This clonotype was picked up a small number of times. This sequence joins TRBV20-1 and TRBJ2-5, with D possibly matching TRBD1 (6 bases). V lost 5 bases to trimming and J lost 4 bases, with 23 bases between them. Per the germline V gene, CDR1 is DFQATT and CDR2 is SNEGSKA (reference sequence). This CDR3 has 16 residues. CDR3 sequence reads: CSAVPARAGEVETQYF. The CDR3 DNA reads TGCAGTGCTGTCCCGGCCCGGGCAGGGGAAGTAGAGACCCAGTACTTC.

The V and J genes are TRBV5-6 and TRBJ1-2, with D maybe TRBD1 (6 bases). V was clipped by 3 bases and J by 4 bases, with 13 bases between them. In germline, CDR1 is SGHDT, CDR2 YYEEEE. The CDR3 is 14 residues long. CDR3 bases: TGTGCCAGCAGCTCCACAGGGAGAGTCTATGGCTACACCTTC. This encodes CASSSTGRVYGYTF.

This clonotype was counted ten times or more. The rearrangement uses TRBV19 and TRBJ2-2; D is perhaps TRBD2 (5 bases). V was cut by 7 bases and J by 8 bases, with 20 bases left in between. Per germline, CDR1 LNHDA and CDR2 SQIVND (reference sequence). The CDR3 covers 15 residues. CDR3 loop: CASTQRASLSGELFF. Written as DNA, the CDR3 is TGTGCCAGTACCCAGAGGGCTAGTCTTTCAGGGGAGCTGTTTTTT.

The V call is TRBV7-9, the J call TRBJ1-1; D is perhaps TRBD1 (6 bases). CDR1 is SEHNR and CDR2 is FQNEAQ in the germline V gene (reference sequence). The V gene lost 5 bases and the J gene lost 5 bases, with 12 bases spanning the gap. The CDR3 runs 13 residues. This CDR3 is CASSDRTRTEAFF. DNA for the CDR3: TGTGCCAGCAGCGACAGGACTCGGACTGAAGCTTTCTTT.

This clonotype was detected ten times or more. The chain combines TRBV7-3 with TRBJ2-1; 11 bases map to TRBD2. The V segment lost 1 base and the J segment 9 bases; nucleotides outside the gene matches: 11. The V gene's germline CDR1 is SGHTA and CDR2 FQGTGA. The CDR3 consists of 17 residues. CDR3 coding DNA: TGTGCCAGCAGCTTAATTGGCCCGGGGCTAGCGGGAGGTGAGCAGTTCTTC. Its protein is CASSLIGPGLAGGEQFF.

The table lists this clonotype with a few counts. This chain links TRBV20-1 with TRBJ2-7, with 9 bases identical to TRBD2. The CDR3 loop spans 16 amino acids. CDR1 is DFQATT and CDR2 is SNEGSKA in the germline V gene (reference sequence). Losses at the gene ends were 1 base for V and 4 bases for J; bases not matched to a gene: 11. Here the CDR3 DNA reads TGCAGTGCTAGAGGACTAGAGGGGCGGGAGGGTTACGAGCAGTACTTC. Translating gives CSARGLEGREGYEQYF.

This clonotype was seen ten or more times. The chain recombines TRBV29-1 with TRBJ2-1; the D gene is possibly TRBD2 (6 bases). Germline lookup yields CDR1 SQVTM and CDR2 ANQGSEA. Trimming shortened V by 3 bases and J by 0 bases, and 15 bases separated the two germline ends. CDR3 length: 16 amino acids. The CDR3 DNA follows: TGCAGCGTTGATCTTCCTCCTAGCGTCTCCTACAATGAGCAGTTCTTC. It yields the protein CSVDLPPSVSYNEQFF.

At least ten counts were recorded for this clonotype. The chain uses TRBV3-2 and TRBJ2-4. TRBV3-2 represents a pseudogene. The CDR3 has 17 residues. The DNA of the CDR3 is TGTGCCAGCAGCCAAGTGGATCGACCCTTAGCCAAAAACATTCAGTACTTC. It translates to CASSQVDRPLAKNIQYF.

This clonotype was counted at least ten times. This rearrangement joins TRBV7-2 to TRBJ2-1, with 8 positions matching TRBD1. Germline CDR1 is SGHTA and CDR2 is FQGNSA. This CDR3 has 18 residues. The V gene end was trimmed by 5 bases and the J gene end by 5 bases; junction bases not matched to a gene: 17. CDR3 in amino acids: CASSADRGVVRDDNEQFF. The CDR3 coding sequence is TGTGCCAGCAGCGCAGACAGGGGAGTCGTGAGGGATGACAATGAGCAGTTCTTC.

Here the CDR3 DNA reads TGTGCCAGCAGCGGACTCGACTCCTACAATGAGCAGTTCTTC. Translating it yields CASSGLDSYNEQFF. The chain links TRBV7-2 to TRBJ2-1; a possible D gene is TRBD2 (5 bases). The germline gives CDR1 SGHTA, CDR2 FQGNSA. The germline V and J ends were trimmed by 5 bases and 0 bases, with 8 bases remaining between them. The length of the CDR3 is 14 residues.

The chain is built from TRBV11-2 and TRBJ2-5; D might be TRBD2 (6 bases). The V end was cut by 6 bases, the J end by 4 bases, with 12 bases between. CDR3 length equals 13 residues. CDR1 and CDR2 from the germline V gene are SGHAT and FQNNGV. CDR3 amino acids: CASRSGGVETQYF. DNA of the CDR3: TGTGCCAGCAGATCAGGAGGGGTAGAGACCCAGTACTTC.

V gene TRBV20-1 combines with J gene TRBJ2-2; a possible D gene is TRBD2 (5 bases). The V gene lost 5 bases and the J gene lost 4 bases, with 17 bases spanning the gap. CDR1 DFQATT and CDR2 SNEGSKA come from the germline V gene (reference sequence). This CDR3 has 15 amino acids. The CDR3 coding sequence is TGCAGTGCTCGCTCGGGGTCGCAGGTCACCGGGGAGCTGTTTTTT. Translation gives CSARSGSQVTGELFF.

This clonotype was counted ten times or more. The chain has TRBV3-1 and TRBJ1-1, with 7 bases that match TRBD1. The CDR3 loop spans 15 amino acids. V trimming: 3 bases; J trimming: 1 base; junction bases outside the gene matches: 5. Looked up from germline, CDR1 is LGHDT and CDR2 is YNNKEL (reference sequence). The CDR3 sequence is CASSQPQGGNTEAFF. The CDR3 DNA reads as TGTGCCAGCAGCCAGCCCCAGGGGGGGAACACTGAAGCTTTCTTT.

The chain is built from TRBV4-2 and TRBJ1-6; the D gene is possibly TRBD1 (5 bases). From germline, CDR1 is LGHNA and CDR2 YNFKEQ. Trimming stripped 3 bases from V and 4 bases from J, with 13 bases between. There are 16 residues in the CDR3. Written as DNA, the CDR3 is TGTGCCAGCAGCCAGATTACCGGGACTTATAATTCACCCCTCCACTTT. Its protein product is CASSQITGTYNSPLHF.

This clonotype was observed at least ten times. This chain links TRBV12-3 or TRBV12-4 with TRBJ1-1; D gene uncertain. V shed 2 bases and J shed 7 bases, with 5 bases lying between them. The CDR3 consists of 11 residues. For the CDR3, the DNA is TGTGCCAGCAGTTTACGGGGTGAAGCTTTCTTT. This gives the protein CASSLRGEAFF.

Many counts were recorded for this clonotype. The chain joins TRBV15 to TRBJ2-1; D gene unclear. Germline V gene lookup returns CDR1 LNHNV and CDR2 YYDKDF (reference sequence). This CDR3 has 17 amino acids. Between the trimmed V and J ends, which lost 4 bases and 3 bases, there was a span of 19 bases. Written as DNA, the CDR3 is TGTGCCACCAGCATGACTTCGGCGGCTCAATTCTACAATGAGCAGTTCTTC. As protein: CATSMTSAAQFYNEQFF.

This clonotype was picked up a small number of times. The chain uses TRBV28 and TRBJ2-5; 8 nucleotides match TRBD1. CDR3 size: 16 residues. CDR1 is MDHEN and CDR2 is SYDVKM in the germline V gene. V gave up 6 bases and J gave up 1 base; unmatched junction bases: 10. CDR3 DNA: TGTGCCAGCAGCCCCCCCCGCCAGGGGGCCCAAGAGACCCAGTACTTC. Amino acids: CASSPPRQGAQETQYF.

At least ten counts were recorded for this clonotype. The chain has TRBV6-1 and TRBJ2-3; a weak D match, TRBD1 (5 bases). The germline gives CDR1 MNHNS, CDR2 SASEGT. The CDR3 covers 14 residues. The CDR3 nucleotides read TGTGCGTTGGGGCTCCCCCCTCGCACAGATACGCAGTATTTT. Its translation is CALGLPPRTDTQYF.

At least ten counts were recorded for this clonotype. This rearrangement joins TRBV20-1 to TRBJ1-5; D is undetermined. Deletions cut 6 bases from V and 2 bases from J, with 11 bases between. Germline V gene lookup returns CDR1 DFQATT and CDR2 SNEGSKA (reference sequence). This CDR3 comprises 13 residues. This CDR3 reads CSANRFRNQPQHF. The CDR3 nucleotides are TGCAGTGCCAACCGTTTCCGCAATCAGCCCCAGCATTTT.

At least ten counts were recorded for this clonotype. This chain links TRBV7-9 with TRBJ2-1, with TRBD2 matching over 7 bases. CDR1 is SEHNR and CDR2 is FQNEAQ in the germline V gene (reference sequence). The CDR3 runs to 17 residues. With 4 bases clipped from V and 4 bases from J, the junction kept 13 bases outside the gene matches. Here the CDR3 reads CASSSPARGRVYNEQFF. The CDR3 nucleotides read TGTGCCAGCAGCTCCCCAGCTCGGGGGAGGGTGTACAATGAGCAGTTCTTC.

The CDR3, as DNA: TGTGCCAGCAGTGATAGAAACTACACCTTC. Encoded protein: CASSDRNYTF. The rearrangement joins TRBV6-1 to TRBJ1-2; D ambiguous. This CDR3 has 10 amino acids. Germline CDR1 is MNHNS and CDR2 is SASEGT. The V gene lost 3 bases and the J gene lost 10 bases, with 6 bases spanning the gap.